The T cell receptor (beta chain) described here comes from a study of early stage breast cancer tumors. Study at large: About 80% of the 16 invasive tumors were ER+, PR+ and HER2-.

In germline, CDR1 is MNHEY, CDR2 SMNVEV (reference sequence). The CDR3 is made up of 16 amino acids. Between the trimmed V and J ends, which lost 4 bases and 1 base, there was a span of 11 bases. Study results and caveats: Compared with adjacent normal breast tissue, tumors showed 2 to 3-fold greater T cell density and higher clonality. Enriched TCRB sequences shared across patients were mostly commonly generated sequences.

To note about this clone: The antigen remains unidentified.

Sequencing used immunoSEQ multiplex PCR; TCRdb keeps in-frame clones, though not all of them. The sample records around 78,000 clones, approximately 79% being singletons. V is TRBV27 and J is TRBJ1-6, with D unclear. This receptor was obtained from a person between 55 and 69 years old with breast cancer. Material: blood. The CDR3 protein is CASSSPTKSYNSPLHF. In DNA, the CDR3 is TGTGCCAGCAGTTCCCCGACAAAGTCCTATAATTCACCCCTCCACTTT.